These T cell receptor beta chains were read from a single sample in a study of blood T cell dynamics during melanoma immunotherapy. Sequenced by immunoSEQ multiplex PCR; TCRdb stores in-frame clones only, minus some. This sample has 11,000 or so clones, with 88% found just once. This specimen was blood, taken from a patient treated with checkpoint blockade. Receptors were obtained from a human donor with melanoma. Both conserved end residues are part of each CDR3. The D gene is left open where the match is weak. Only some rows state a clone size, as once, few, many or a class for expanded clones.

CDR3nt,CDR3aa,v_gene,j_gene,d_gene,abundance
TGTGCCAGCAGCCCCGGACAGGTGAACACTGAAGCTTTCTTT,CASSPGQVNTEAFF,TRBV7-2,TRBJ1-1,TRBD1,.
TGTGCCAGCAGCCGCACAGGGCCCCTAAATTATGGCTACACCTTC,CASSRTGPLNYGYTF,TRBV6-5,TRBJ1-2,.,.
TGTGCCAGCAGCCGACAGGGGAATGCCTACAATGAGCAGTTCTTC,CASSRQGNAYNEQFF,TRBV11-2,TRBJ2-1,TRBD1,.
TGTGCCAGCACGGGGGATATCTCTGGAAACACCATATATTTT,CASTGDISGNTIYF,TRBV6-5,TRBJ1-3,.,large
TGTGCCAGCCGGGCGTCCTATACGCAGTATTTT,CASRASYTQYF,TRBV7-9,TRBJ2-3,.,once
TGTGCCAGCAGCTTAAACTTACAAGAGACCCAGTACTTC,CASSLNLQETQYF,TRBV7-2,TRBJ2-5,.,.
TGTGCCAGCTCACCAGGTACTGCGAGCTCTGGAAACACCATATATTTT,CASSPGTASSGNTIYF,TRBV18,TRBJ1-3,.,.
TGTGCCAGCAGTTCCATAGCGGGGGGGTCCTACGAGCAGTACTTC,CASSSIAGGSYEQYF,TRBV27,TRBJ2-7,TRBD2,.
TGTGCCAGCAGCCGAGCGGGGGGGCAAGAGACCCAGTACTTC,CASSRAGGQETQYF,TRBV11-3,TRBJ2-5,TRBD2,.
TGTGCCACCCTGAGGGCAGATCTGCCCTATGGCTACACCTTC,CATLRADLPYGYTF,TRBV6-5,TRBJ1-2,.,.
TGTGCCAGCAGCTTAATGGACAGTGAAGCTTTCTTT,CASSLMDSEAFF,TRBV7-2,TRBJ1-1,.,.
TGTGCCAGCAGCCGTAGGTCAGGTTCTGAAGCTTTCTTT,CASSRRSGSEAFF,TRBV7-2,TRBJ1-1,.,.
TGTGCCAGCAGCTTGACAAGGCGAGACACCGGGGAGCTGTTTTTT,CASSLTRRDTGELFF,TRBV13,TRBJ2-2,.,.
TGCGCCAGCAGCCAAGATGGGGTGGGACTAGCTCCCCTTGATACGCAGTATTTT,CASSQDGVGLAPLDTQYF,TRBV4-3,TRBJ2-3,TRBD2,.
TGCGCCAGCAGCTTGGGTCCGATCGAGGTCGACACCGGGGAGCTGTTTTTT,CASSLGPIEVDTGELFF,TRBV5-1,TRBJ2-2,.,.
TGTGCCAGCAGCCAACGTACAGGGCTTGGCTACGAGCAGTACTTC,CASSQRTGLGYEQYF,TRBV27,TRBJ2-7,.,.
TGTGCCAGCAGCCCGAGGACAGGGGCCTCATTACCTGAAGCTTTCTTT,CASSPRTGASLPEAFF,TRBV9,TRBJ1-1,TRBD1,.
TGTGCCTGGACCCTAAGCGGGGGATACGAGCAGTACTTC,CAWTLSGGYEQYF,TRBV30,TRBJ2-7,TRBD2,.
TGTGCCAGCAGCCGCCCGGATCACAATGAGCAGTTCTTC,CASSRPDHNEQFF,TRBV7-9,TRBJ2-1,.,.
TGTGCCAGCAGCTCCGACAGGGGGACTGGAGAAGCTTTCTTT,CASSSDRGTGEAFF,TRBV7-2,TRBJ1-1,TRBD1,.
TGTGCCAGCAGTTACTCCGGGGGGGCCCTGACAGATACGCAGTATTTT,CASSYSGGALTDTQYF,TRBV6-5,TRBJ2-3,TRBD2,.
TGTGCCAGCAGCTCCGGGGACAGTAATCACGAGCAGTACTTC,CASSSGDSNHEQYF,TRBV9,TRBJ2-7,TRBD1,.
TGTGCCAGCTCACCGACTACAGGGGTCGGCAATCAGCCCCAGCATTTT,CASSPTTGVGNQPQHF,TRBV18,TRBJ1-5,TRBD1,once
TGCGCCAGCAGCTCATCAGGGGGCTCTGGAAACACCATATATTTT,CASSSSGGSGNTIYF,TRBV5-1,TRBJ1-3,TRBD1,once
TGTGCCAGTAAGGGACAGTTGAACACTGAAGCTTTCTTT,CASKGQLNTEAFF,TRBV19,TRBJ1-1,TRBD1,.
TGTGCCTGGAGTACGGGGACAGGGGAAAAACTGTTTTTT,CAWSTGTGEKLFF,TRBV30,TRBJ1-4,TRBD1,.
TGCGCCAGCAGCTTGGATCTGGGGGCCCAGGGATCACCCCTCCACTTT,CASSLDLGAQGSPLHF,TRBV5-1,TRBJ1-6,.,.
TGTGCCAGCAGCTTAGTACCGAGGGATGGCTACACCTTC,CASSLVPRDGYTF,TRBV7-9,TRBJ1-2,.,once
TGTGCCAGCAAATGGACCGGTGACTATGGCTACACCTTC,CASKWTGDYGYTF,TRBV2,TRBJ1-2,.,.
TGTGCCAGCAGCTTAACCGGGACAGGGGTGAACACTGAAGCTTTCTTT,CASSLTGTGVNTEAFF,TRBV11-2,TRBJ1-1,TRBD1,.
TGTGCCAGCAGCCCTAGGGGGGGACAGCAGACCGGGGAGCTGTTTTTT,CASSPRGGQQTGELFF,TRBV7-6,TRBJ2-2,.,.
TGTGCCAGCAGTGAAGCGGGCAGGGGGCGAAACGAGCAGTACTTC,CASSEAGRGRNEQYF,TRBV2,TRBJ2-7,TRBD1,.
TGTGCCAGCAGCCTAGAACCCAACACCGGCCTCCTTTTCTCTGGAAACACCATATATTTT,CASSLEPNTGLLFSGNTIYF,TRBV7-6,TRBJ1-3,.,.
TGTGCCAGTAGGGGACAGTCTAACTATGGCTACACCTTC,CASRGQSNYGYTF,TRBV19,TRBJ1-2,TRBD1,.
TGTGCCAGCATTAGGGACGCCCCGGAAAAACTGTTTTTT,CASIRDAPEKLFF,TRBV2,TRBJ1-4,.,.
TGTGCCAGCAGCCCGGACAGTCCTGCCTCTGGAAACACCATATATTTT,CASSPDSPASGNTIYF,TRBV9,TRBJ1-3,.,.
TGCGCCAGCAGCCAAGATATAGGTCCCGGCCAGCCCCAGCATTTT,CASSQDIGPGQPQHF,TRBV4-3,TRBJ1-5,.,.
TGCGCCAGCAGCTTGGAGCTAGCTGGCGGGGAGCTGTTTTTT,CASSLELAGGELFF,TRBV5-1,TRBJ2-2,.,.
TGTGCCAGCTCACTTGGTACGGCGAACACCGGGGAGCTGTTTTTT,CASSLGTANTGELFF,TRBV18,TRBJ2-2,.,.
TGCAGCGTGGGGAAACAGGGGGCTAATGAGCAGTTCTTC,CSVGKQGANEQFF,TRBV29-1,TRBJ2-1,TRBD1,.